This is a list of T cell receptor beta chains from one sample in a study of post-analysis software for immune sequencing data. MiXCR, applied by TCRdb to the PCR reads, yields one record per CDR3 protein. The sample contains hundreds of thousands of distinct CDR3 sequences, 39% of which appear only once. Sequencing was done on a sample of blood. All receptors come from a girl aged 2 to 9 with multiple sclerosis. CDR3s include the opening cysteine and the closing phenylalanine or tryptophan. A D gene is named only where the DNA matches it firmly. Only part of the rows carry a size: once, few, many, or a class if the clone is expanded.

V,D,J,size,CDR3,DNA
TRBV9,TRBD2,TRBJ2-3,few,CASSVAPILADLIDTQYF,TGTGCCAGCAGCGTAGCCCCCATACTAGCGGACTTGATTGATACGCAGTATTTT
TRBV6-6,TRBD2,TRBJ2-1,once,CTSSPTTSGAYNEQFF,TGTACCAGCAGCCCCACGACTAGCGGGGCCTACAATGAGCAGTTCTTC
TRBV28,.,TRBJ1-1,.,CASQPWNTEAFF,TGTGCCAGTCAACCCTGGAACACTGAAGCTTTCTTT
TRBV5-1,.,TRBJ2-7,.,CASSLYGGLSYEQYF,TGCGCCAGCAGCTTGTACGGGGGCCTCTCCTACGAGCAGTACTTC
TRBV5-1,TRBD1,TRBJ2-5,.,CASSNLTGQKGTQYF,TGCGCCAGCTCCAACCTCACGGGACAGAAGGGGACCCAGTACTTC
TRBV19,.,TRBJ1-2,once,CASSNLRGTGNGYTF,TGTGCCAGTAGCAACCTACGGGGGACGGGAAATGGCTACACCTTC
TRBV4-1,.,TRBJ2-3,few,CASSQLDDTQYF,TGCGCCAGCAGCCAACTGGACGATACGCAGTATTTT
TRBV6-5,.,TRBJ2-7,once,CASSYRGGRGDYEQYF,TGTGCCAGCAGTTACAGGGGGGGGAGGGGAGACTACGAGCAGTACTTC
TRBV7-8,.,TRBJ2-7,few,CASSLVVYEQYF,TGTGCCAGCAGCTTAGTGGTATACGAGCAGTACTTC
TRBV6-1,.,TRBJ1-5,.,CASSGSRGTYNQPQHF,TGTGCCAGCAGTGGGTCCAGGGGAACTTACAATCAGCCCCAGCATTTT
TRBV6-4,.,TRBJ1-1,.,CASSDNRGEAFF,TGTGCCAGCAGTGATAATAGGGGCGAAGCTTTCTTT
TRBV20-1,TRBD2,TRBJ2-5,.,CSARDVREGESGDQYF,TGCAGTGCTAGAGATGTCCGGGAGGGCGAATCTGGGGACCAGTACTTC
TRBV20-1,TRBD2,TRBJ2-2,.,CSAAQSGRANTGELFF,TGCAGTGCTGCTCAAAGCGGGAGGGCGAACACCGGGGAGCTGTTTTTT
TRBV6-5,TRBD1,TRBJ2-7,few,CASSSPGQRSYEQYF,TGTGCCAGCAGTTCACCGGGACAGAGATCCTACGAGCAGTACTTC
TRBV10-3,TRBD2,TRBJ2-7,few,CAISETSGFQQYF,TGTGCCATCAGTGAGACTAGCGGGTTTCAGCAGTACTTC
TRBV18,.,TRBJ1-5,.,CASSPLASEDQPQHF,TGTGCCAGCTCACCACTCGCCTCTGAGGATCAGCCCCAGCATTTT
TRBV3-1,.,TRBJ2-7,.,CASSQGSVPYEQYF,TGTGCCAGCAGCCAAGGGTCAGTCCCCTACGAGCAGTACTTC
TRBV28,TRBD2,TRBJ2-7,few,CASSSGLAGTYEQYF,TGTGCCAGCAGCTCAGGACTAGCGGGTACCTACGAGCAGTACTTC
TRBV12-3/TRBV12-4,.,TRBJ1-2,.,CASRGQGLSWGYTF,TGTGCCAGCAGGGGGCAGGGCCTATCTTGGGGCTACACCTTC
TRBV12-3/TRBV12-4,TRBD1,TRBJ1-1,few,CASRATGFDLPEAFF,TGTGCCAGCAGGGCGACAGGGTTTGACCTCCCTGAAGCTTTCTTT
TRBV2,.,TRBJ1-5,.,CASRRGAYNQPQHF,TGTGCCAGCAGACGGGGTGCGTACAATCAGCCCCAGCATTTT
TRBV4-1,.,TRBJ2-7,few,CASSLRAGTSSYEQYF,TGCGCCAGCAGCCTCAGAGCCGGGACATCATCCTACGAGCAGTACTTC
TRBV6-6,.,TRBJ1-2,.,CASSSKGGYTF,TGTGCCAGCAGTTCGAAGGGTGGCTACACCTTC
TRBV7-2,.,TRBJ2-5,.,CASSLATQETQYF,TGTGCCAGCAGCTTAGCAACTCAAGAGACCCAGTACTTC
TRBV7-3,.,TRBJ1-3,.,CASSIQAGNTIYF,TGTGCCAGCAGTATCCAGGCGGGGAACACCATATATTTT
TRBV11-2,.,TRBJ2-1,.,CASTPGRDNYNEQFF,TGTGCCAGCACCCCGGGCAGGGACAACTACAATGAGCAGTTCTTC
TRBV19,TRBD1,TRBJ1-5,.,CASSIAGQHNQPQHF,TGTGCCAGTAGTATAGCGGGACAGCACAATCAGCCCCAGCATTTT
TRBV30,.,TRBJ1-1,.,CAWSVLGGQPNTEAFF,TGTGCCTGGAGTGTACTGGGTGGACAGCCGAACACTGAAGCTTTCTTT
TRBV29-1,.,TRBJ1-2,many,CSTAGEGANYGYTF,TGCAGCACGGCGGGGGAAGGGGCTAACTATGGCTACACCTTC
TRBV27,TRBD1,TRBJ1-1,.,CASSSGGLTEAFF,TGTGCCAGCAGTTCAGGGGGCTTAACTGAAGCTTTCTTT
TRBV6-1,TRBD2,TRBJ2-1,few,CASLPPTLTSGRAKEQFF,TGTGCCAGCTTACCACCGACCCTGACTAGCGGGAGGGCCAAGGAGCAGTTCTTC
TRBV2,.,TRBJ1-2,.,CASRVDTPPYGYTF,TGTGCCAGCAGGGTAGATACTCCTCCCTATGGCTACACCTTC
TRBV20-1,TRBD1,TRBJ1-6,.,CSARGQGQSSYNSPLHF,TGCAGTGCTAGAGGGCAGGGACAGAGCTCCTATAATTCACCCCTCCACTTT
TRBV12-3/TRBV12-4,.,TRBJ1-2,few,CASSRGDGANYGYTF,TGTGCCAGCAGTCGCGGGGACGGAGCTAACTATGGCTACACCTTC
TRBV4-1,TRBD1,TRBJ1-1,.,CASSQGRTGDAEAFF,TGCGCCAGCAGCCAAGGAAGGACAGGGGACGCTGAAGCTTTCTTT
TRBV6-5,.,TRBJ2-3,.,CASSYSSGGTDTQYF,TGTGCCAGCAGTTACTCCAGCGGAGGAACCGATACGCAGTATTTT
TRBV29-1,.,TRBJ2-2,.,CSVEGAFGELFF,TGCAGCGTTGAAGGAGCTTTCGGGGAGCTGTTTTTT
TRBV6-2/TRBV6-3,TRBD2,TRBJ2-1,.,CASSPRTSRYNGQFF,TGTGCCAGCAGCCCCAGGACTAGCAGATACAATGGGCAGTTCTTC
TRBV7-9,TRBD1,TRBJ1-2,few,CASSLGVGGADYGYTF,TGTGCCAGCAGCTTAGGTGTAGGGGGCGCGGACTATGGCTACACCTTC
TRBV20-1,.,TRBJ2-1,.,CSAPDRTGEQFF,TGCAGTGCCCCCGATAGAACGGGTGAGCAGTTCTTC
TRBV7-2,TRBD2,TRBJ2-3,.,CASSLSAGITDTQYF,TGTGCCAGCAGCTTATCAGCGGGGATCACAGATACGCAGTATTTT